The clone carrying this TCR beta chain was seen many times. Its antigen is unknown. J gave up 7 bases and V 0 bases, and 8 bases lay outside the gene matches. This CDR3 has 16 amino acids. The V gene's germline CDR1 is SGHTA and CDR2 FQGTGA. In patients aged 18 to 65, hyperthyroidism was newly diagnosed, with duration under 2 months. TCR beta CDR3 region amplification was performed from RNA transcripts. When the TCR CDR3 underwent first-round RT-PCR, the HTBI primer set was used. TCRdb independently ran MiXCR on the multiplex PCR reads; one entry per CDR3 protein. The sample yields some 600,000 distinct CDR3 sequences, around 13% seen once. This sample was included in a study of T cells in Graves' hyperthyroidism and ophthalmopathy. Study-wide findings and caveats: Before onset, ophthalmopathy was predicted by the model a median 6.5 months earlier.

The chain is built from TRBV7-3 and TRBJ2-2; 7 bases match TRBD1. Sequenced input: blood. The source is a woman aged 25 to 39 with Graves' hyperthyroidism that later progressed to Graves' ophthalmopathy. CDR3 bases: TGTGCCAGCAGCTTAACGGGTCGGGACAGTCTCGGGGAGCTGTTTTTT. This encodes CASSLTGRDSLGELFF. The full variable domain, in which reference TRBV7-3 and TRBJ2-2 provide the parts outside the CDR3, is GAGVSQTPSNKVTEKGKYVELRCDPISGHTALYWYRQSLGQGPEFLIYFQGTGAADDSGLPNDRFFAVRPEGSVSTLKIQRTERGDSAVYLCASSLTGRDSLGELFFGEGSRLTVL.